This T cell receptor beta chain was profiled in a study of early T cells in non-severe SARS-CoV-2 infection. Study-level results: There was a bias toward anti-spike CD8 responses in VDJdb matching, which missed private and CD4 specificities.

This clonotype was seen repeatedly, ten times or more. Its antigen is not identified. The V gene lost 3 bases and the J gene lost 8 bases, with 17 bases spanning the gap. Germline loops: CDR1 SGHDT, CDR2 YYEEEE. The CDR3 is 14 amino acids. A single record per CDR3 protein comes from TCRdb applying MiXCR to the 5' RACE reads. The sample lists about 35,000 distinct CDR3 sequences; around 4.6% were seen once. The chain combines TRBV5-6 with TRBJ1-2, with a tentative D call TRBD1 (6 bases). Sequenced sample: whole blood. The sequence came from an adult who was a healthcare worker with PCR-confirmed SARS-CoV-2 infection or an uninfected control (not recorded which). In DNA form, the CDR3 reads TGTGCCAGCAGCTCCGTTTTCCCAGGGGAAGGCTACACCTTC. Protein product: CASSSVFPGEGYTF.